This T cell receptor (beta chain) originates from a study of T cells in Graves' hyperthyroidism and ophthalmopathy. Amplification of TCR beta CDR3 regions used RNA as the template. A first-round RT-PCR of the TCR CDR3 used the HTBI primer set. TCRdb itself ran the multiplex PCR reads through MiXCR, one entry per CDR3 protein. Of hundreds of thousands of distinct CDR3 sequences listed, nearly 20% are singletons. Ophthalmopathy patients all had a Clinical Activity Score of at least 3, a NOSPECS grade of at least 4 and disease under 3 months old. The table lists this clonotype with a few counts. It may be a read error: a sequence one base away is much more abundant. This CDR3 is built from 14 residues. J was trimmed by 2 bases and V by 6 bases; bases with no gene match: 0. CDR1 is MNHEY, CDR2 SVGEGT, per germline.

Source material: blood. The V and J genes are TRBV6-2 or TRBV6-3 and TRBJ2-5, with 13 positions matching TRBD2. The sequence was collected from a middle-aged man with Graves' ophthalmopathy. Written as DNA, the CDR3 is TGTGCCAGCAGGGGACTAGCGGGACAAGAGACCCAGTACTTC. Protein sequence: CASRGLAGQETQYF.